A selection of T cell receptor beta chains follows, all from one sample in a study of shared clonotypes between healthy human individuals. Generated by immunoSEQ multiplex PCR, the TCRdb table keeps only in-frame clones and is missing some. The sample shows 600,000 or so clones, roughly 95% of them seen only once. Sequencing was carried out using naive CD8+ T cells sorted from blood. All receptors come from a woman aged 25 to 39 in good health. Each CDR3 is given with its conserved first and last residue. Each record gives: J gene, CDR3 length, V gene, D gene, clone size, CDR3 DNA, CDR3 protein. The D gene is left open where the match is weak. Clone size is shown for a subset of rows, as once, few, many or a class of expanded clone.

J: TRBJ2-7
length: 14
V: TRBV19
D: .
size: .
DNA: TGTGCCAGTAGCCCTGGCGTGGGCGGCTACGAGCAGTACTTC
CDR3: CASSPGVGGYEQYF

J: TRBJ1-2
length: 14
V: TRBV9
D: .
size: once
DNA: TGTGCCAGCAGCGTGAAACAGGGCTACTATGGCTACACCTTC
CDR3: CASSVKQGYYGYTF

J: TRBJ2-2
length: 12
V: TRBV28
D: .
size: .
DNA: TGTGCCAGCAGTTTTCTTGCCGGGGAGCTGTTTTTT
CDR3: CASSFLAGELFF

J: TRBJ2-7
length: 14
V: TRBV5-6
D: .
size: .
DNA: TGTGCCAGCAGCTTCCGGGACGGTTCCTACGAGCAGTACTTC
CDR3: CASSFRDGSYEQYF

J: TRBJ1-5
length: 15
V: TRBV5-5
D: .
size: .
DNA: TGTGCCAGCAGCTTGGTCGGCCCTAGCAATCAGCCCCAGCATTTT
CDR3: CASSLVGPSNQPQHF

J: TRBJ1-4
length: 15
V: TRBV28
D: .
size: .
DNA: TGTGCCAGCAGCTTTCCAGATCCAACTAATGAAAAACTGTTTTTT
CDR3: CASSFPDPTNEKLFF

J: TRBJ1-5
length: 14
V: TRBV23-1
D: .
size: .
DNA: TGCGCCAGCAGTCAATCAACAGGGAGGGAGCCCCAGCATTTT
CDR3: CASSQSTGREPQHF

J: TRBJ1-5
length: 15
V: TRBV28
D: TRBD1
size: .
DNA: TGTGCCAGCAGTTCCCCGGGACAGGGGAATCAGCCCCAGCATTTT
CDR3: CASSSPGQGNQPQHF

J: TRBJ2-7
length: 15
V: TRBV5-4
D: TRBD2
size: .
DNA: TGTGCCAGCAGCGGGACTAGCGGGAGTATGTACGAGCAGTACTTC
CDR3: CASSGTSGSMYEQYF

J: TRBJ2-3
length: 15
V: TRBV27
D: TRBD2
size: .
DNA: TGTGCCAGCAGTTTGTTAGCGGGAGGCACAGATACGCAGTATTTT
CDR3: CASSLLAGGTDTQYF

J: TRBJ2-7
length: 20
V: TRBV7-6
D: TRBD2
size: .
DNA: TGTGCCAGCAGCTCCCCCATCAAGTTTAGCGGGAGGACTCTTTCCTACGAGCAGTACTTC
CDR3: CASSSPIKFSGRTLSYEQYF

J: TRBJ2-7
length: 14
V: TRBV28
D: .
size: .
DNA: TGTGCCAGCAGTTTGGTTCCAGGGAGCTACGAGCAGTACTTC
CDR3: CASSLVPGSYEQYF